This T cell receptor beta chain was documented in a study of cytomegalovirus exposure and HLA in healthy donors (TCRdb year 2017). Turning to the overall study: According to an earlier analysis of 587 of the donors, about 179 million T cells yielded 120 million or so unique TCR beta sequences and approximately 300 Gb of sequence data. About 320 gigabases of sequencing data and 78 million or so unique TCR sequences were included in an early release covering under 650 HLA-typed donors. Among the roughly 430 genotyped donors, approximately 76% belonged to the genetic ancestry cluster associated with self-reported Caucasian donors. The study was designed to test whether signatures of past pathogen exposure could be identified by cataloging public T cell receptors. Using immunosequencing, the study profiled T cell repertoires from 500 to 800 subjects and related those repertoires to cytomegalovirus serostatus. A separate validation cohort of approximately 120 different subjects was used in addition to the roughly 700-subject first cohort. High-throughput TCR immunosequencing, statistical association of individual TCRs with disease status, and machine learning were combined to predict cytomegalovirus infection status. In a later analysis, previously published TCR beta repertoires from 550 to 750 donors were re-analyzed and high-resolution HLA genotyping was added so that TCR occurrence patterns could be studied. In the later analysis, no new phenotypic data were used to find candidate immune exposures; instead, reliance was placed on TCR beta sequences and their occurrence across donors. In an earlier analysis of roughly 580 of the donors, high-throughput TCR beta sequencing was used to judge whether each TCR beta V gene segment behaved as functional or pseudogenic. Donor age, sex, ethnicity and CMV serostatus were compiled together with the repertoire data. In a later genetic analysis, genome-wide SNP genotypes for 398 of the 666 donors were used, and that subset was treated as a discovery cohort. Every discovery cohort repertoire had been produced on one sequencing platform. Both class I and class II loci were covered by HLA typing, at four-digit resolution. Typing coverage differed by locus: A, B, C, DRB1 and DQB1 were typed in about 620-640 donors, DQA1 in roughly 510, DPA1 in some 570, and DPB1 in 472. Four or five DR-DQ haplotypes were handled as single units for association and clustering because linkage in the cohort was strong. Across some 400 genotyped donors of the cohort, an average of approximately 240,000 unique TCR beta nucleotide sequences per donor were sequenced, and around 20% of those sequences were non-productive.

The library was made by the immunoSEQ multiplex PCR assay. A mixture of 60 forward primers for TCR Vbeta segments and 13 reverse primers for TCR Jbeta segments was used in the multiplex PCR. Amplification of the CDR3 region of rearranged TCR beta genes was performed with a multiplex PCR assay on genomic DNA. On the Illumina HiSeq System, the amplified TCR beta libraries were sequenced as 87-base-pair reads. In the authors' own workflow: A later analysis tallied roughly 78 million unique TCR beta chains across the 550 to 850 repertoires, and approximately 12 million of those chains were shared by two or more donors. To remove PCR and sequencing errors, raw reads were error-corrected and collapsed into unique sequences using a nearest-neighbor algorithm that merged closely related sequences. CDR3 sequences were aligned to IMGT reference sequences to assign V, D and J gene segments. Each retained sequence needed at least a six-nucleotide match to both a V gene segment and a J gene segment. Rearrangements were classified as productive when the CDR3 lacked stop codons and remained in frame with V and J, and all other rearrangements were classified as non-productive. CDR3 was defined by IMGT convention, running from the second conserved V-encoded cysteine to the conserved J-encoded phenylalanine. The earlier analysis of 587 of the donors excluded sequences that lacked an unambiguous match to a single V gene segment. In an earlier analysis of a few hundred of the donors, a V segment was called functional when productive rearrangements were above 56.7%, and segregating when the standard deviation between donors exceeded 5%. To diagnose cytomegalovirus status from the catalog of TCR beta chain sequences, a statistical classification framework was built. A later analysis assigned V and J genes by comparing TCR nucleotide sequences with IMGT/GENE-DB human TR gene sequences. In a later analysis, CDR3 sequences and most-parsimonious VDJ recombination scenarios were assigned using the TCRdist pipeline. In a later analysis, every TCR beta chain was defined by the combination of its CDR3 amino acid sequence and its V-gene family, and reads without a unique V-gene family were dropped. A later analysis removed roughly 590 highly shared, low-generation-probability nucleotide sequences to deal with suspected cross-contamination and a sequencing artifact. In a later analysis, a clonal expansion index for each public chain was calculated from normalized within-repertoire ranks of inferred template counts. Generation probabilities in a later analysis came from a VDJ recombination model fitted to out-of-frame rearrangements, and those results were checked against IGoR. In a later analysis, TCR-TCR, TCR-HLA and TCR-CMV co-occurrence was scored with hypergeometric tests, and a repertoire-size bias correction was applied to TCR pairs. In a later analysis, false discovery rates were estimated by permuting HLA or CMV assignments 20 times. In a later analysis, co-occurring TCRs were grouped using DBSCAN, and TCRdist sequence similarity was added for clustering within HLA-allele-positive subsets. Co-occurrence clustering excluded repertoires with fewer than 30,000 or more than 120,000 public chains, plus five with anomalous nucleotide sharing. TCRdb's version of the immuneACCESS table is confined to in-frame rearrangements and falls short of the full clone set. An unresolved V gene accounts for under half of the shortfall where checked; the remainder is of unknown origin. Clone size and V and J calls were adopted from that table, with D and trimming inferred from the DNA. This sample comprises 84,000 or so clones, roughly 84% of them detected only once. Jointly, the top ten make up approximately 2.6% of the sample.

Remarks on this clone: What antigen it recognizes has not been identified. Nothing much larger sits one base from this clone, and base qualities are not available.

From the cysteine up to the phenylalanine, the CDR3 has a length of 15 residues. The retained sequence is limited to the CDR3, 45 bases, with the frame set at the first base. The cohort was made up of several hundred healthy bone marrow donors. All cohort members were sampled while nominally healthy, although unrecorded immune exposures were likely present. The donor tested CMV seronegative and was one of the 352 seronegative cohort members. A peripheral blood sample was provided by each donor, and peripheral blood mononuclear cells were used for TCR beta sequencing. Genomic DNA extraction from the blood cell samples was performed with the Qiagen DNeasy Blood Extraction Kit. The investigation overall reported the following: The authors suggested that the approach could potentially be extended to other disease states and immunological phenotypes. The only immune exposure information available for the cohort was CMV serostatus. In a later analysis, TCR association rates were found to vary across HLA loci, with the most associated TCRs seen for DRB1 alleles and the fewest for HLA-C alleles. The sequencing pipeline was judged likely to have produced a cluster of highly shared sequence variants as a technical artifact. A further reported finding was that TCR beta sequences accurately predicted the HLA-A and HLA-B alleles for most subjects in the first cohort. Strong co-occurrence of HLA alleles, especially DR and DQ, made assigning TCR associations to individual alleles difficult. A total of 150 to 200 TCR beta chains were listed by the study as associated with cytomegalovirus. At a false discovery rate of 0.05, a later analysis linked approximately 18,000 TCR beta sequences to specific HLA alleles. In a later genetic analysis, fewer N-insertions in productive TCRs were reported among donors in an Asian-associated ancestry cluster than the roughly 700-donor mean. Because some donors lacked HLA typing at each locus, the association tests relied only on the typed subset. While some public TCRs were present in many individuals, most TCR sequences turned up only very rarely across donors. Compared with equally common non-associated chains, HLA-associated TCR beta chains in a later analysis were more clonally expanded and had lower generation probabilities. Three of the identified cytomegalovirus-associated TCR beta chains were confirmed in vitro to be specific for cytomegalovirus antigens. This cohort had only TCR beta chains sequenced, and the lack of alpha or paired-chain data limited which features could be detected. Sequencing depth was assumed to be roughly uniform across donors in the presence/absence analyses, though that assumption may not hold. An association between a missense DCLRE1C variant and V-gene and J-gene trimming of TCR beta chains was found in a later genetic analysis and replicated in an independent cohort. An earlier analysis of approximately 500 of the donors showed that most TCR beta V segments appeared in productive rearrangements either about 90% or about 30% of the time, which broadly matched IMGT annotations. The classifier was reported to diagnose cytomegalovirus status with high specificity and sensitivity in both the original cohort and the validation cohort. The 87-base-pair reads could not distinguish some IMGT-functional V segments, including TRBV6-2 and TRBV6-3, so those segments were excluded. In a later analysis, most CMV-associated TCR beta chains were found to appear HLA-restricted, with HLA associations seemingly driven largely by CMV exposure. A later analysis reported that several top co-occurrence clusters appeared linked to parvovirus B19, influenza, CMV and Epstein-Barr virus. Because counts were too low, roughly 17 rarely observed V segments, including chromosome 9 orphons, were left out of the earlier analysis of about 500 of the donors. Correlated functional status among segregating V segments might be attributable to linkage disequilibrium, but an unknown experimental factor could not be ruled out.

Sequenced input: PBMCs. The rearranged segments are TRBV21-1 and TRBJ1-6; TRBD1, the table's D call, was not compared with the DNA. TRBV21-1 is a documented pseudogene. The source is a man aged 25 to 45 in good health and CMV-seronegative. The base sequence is TGTGCCAGCAGCAATGGTGACACTGAAAATTCACCCCTCCACTTT. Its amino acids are CASSNGDTENSPLHF.